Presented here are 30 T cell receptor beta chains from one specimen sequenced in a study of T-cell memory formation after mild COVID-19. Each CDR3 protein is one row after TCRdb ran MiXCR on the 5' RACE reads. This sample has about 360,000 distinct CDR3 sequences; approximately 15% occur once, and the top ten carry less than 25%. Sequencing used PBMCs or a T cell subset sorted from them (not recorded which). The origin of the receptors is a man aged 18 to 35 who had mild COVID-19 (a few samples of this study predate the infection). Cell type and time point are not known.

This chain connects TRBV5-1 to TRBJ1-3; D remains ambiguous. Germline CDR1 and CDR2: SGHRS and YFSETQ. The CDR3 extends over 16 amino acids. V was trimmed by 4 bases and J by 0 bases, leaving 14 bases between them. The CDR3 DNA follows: TGCGCCAGCAGCCCTGTCCCTGGGATCTCTGGAAACACCATATATTTT. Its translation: CASSPVPGISGNTIYF.

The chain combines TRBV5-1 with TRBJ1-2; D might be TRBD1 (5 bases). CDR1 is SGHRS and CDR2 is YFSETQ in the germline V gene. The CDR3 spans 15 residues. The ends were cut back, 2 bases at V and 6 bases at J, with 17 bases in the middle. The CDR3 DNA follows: TGCGCCAGCAGCTTTCCCGGGACGGCAAACGATGGCTACACCTTC. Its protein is CASSFPGTANDGYTF.

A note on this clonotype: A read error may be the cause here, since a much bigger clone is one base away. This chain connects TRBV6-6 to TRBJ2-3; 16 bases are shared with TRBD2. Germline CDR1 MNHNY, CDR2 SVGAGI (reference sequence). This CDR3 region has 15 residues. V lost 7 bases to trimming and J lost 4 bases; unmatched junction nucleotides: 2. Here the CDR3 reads CASIGTSGGADTQYF. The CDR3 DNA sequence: TGTGCCAGCATCGGGACTAGCGGGGGGGCAGATACGCAGTATTTT.

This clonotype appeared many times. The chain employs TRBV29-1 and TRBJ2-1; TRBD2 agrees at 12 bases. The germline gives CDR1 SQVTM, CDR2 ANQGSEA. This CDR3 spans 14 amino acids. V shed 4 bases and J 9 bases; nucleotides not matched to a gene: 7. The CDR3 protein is CSVASGGGPTEQFF. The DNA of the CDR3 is TGCAGCGTTGCTAGCGGGGGGGGACCTACTGAGCAGTTCTTC.

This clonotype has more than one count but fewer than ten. The CDR3 reads CASGRTGRNTEAFF. The DNA of the CDR3 is TGCGCCAGCGGCCGGACAGGGAGGAACACTGAAGCTTTCTTT. This rearrangement joins TRBV4-3 to TRBJ1-1, with 8 bases lining up with TRBD1. CDR3 length equals 14 residues. CDR1 is LGHNA and CDR2 is YSLEER in the germline V gene. V trimming: 8 bases; J trimming: 1 base; junction bases outside the gene matches: 6.

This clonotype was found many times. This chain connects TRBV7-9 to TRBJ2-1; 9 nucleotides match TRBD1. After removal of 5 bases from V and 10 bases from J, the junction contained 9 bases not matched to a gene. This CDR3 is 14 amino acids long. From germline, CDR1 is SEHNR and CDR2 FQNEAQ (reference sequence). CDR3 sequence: CASSEQGQGGEQFF. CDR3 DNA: TGTGCCAGCAGCGAGCAGGGACAGGGAGGAGAGCAGTTCTTC.

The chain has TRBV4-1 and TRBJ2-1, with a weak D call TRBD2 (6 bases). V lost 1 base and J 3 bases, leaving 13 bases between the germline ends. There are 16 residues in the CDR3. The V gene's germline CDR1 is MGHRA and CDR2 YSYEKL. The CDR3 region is CASSQALVRGYNEQFF. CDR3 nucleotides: TGCGCCAGCAGCCAAGCTTTGGTGCGGGGCTACAATGAGCAGTTCTTC.

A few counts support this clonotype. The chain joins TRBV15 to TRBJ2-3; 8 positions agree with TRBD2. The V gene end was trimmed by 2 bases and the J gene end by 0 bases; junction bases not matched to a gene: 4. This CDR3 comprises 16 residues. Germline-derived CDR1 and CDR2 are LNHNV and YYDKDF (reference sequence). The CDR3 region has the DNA TGTGCCACCAGCAGACGGCGGGGGGCCAGCACAGATACGCAGTATTTT. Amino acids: CATSRRRGASTDTQYF.

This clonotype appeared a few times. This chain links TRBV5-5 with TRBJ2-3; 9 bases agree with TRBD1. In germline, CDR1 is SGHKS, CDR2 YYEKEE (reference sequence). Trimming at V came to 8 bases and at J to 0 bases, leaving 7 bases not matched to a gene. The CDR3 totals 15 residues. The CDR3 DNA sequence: TGTGCCAGTCACAGGGGGCAAACTAGCACAGATACGCAGTATTTT. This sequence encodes CASHRGQTSTDTQYF.

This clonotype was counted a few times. CDR3 nucleotides: TGTGCCAGCGATCGGGGGGGAGAGACCCAGTACTTC. Protein: CASDRGGETQYF. This chain connects TRBV11-2 to TRBJ2-5, with 8 bases fitting TRBD2. The CDR3 contains 12 residues. The V segment lost 8 bases and the J segment 4 bases; nucleotides outside the gene matches: 3. Germline V lookup: CDR1 SGHAT, CDR2 FQNNGV.

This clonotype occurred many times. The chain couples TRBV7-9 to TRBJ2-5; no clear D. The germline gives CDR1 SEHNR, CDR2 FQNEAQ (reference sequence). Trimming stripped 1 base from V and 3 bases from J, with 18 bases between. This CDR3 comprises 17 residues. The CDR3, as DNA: TGTGCCAGCAGCTTAGGTCTCGCTTCCGGGCTGGAAGAGACCCAGTACTTC. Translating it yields CASSLGLASGLEETQYF.

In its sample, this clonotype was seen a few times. In nucleotides, the CDR3 is TGCAGTGCCAGGGAAAAGGACGAGCAGTACTTC. Translated, it gives CSAREKDEQYF. The V call is TRBV20-1, the J call TRBJ2-7; possible D gene TRBD1, 5 bases. There are 11 residues in the CDR3. V was cut by 6 bases and J by 5 bases, with 11 bases left in between. Germline V gene sequence: CDR1 DFQATT, CDR2 SNEGSKA (reference sequence).

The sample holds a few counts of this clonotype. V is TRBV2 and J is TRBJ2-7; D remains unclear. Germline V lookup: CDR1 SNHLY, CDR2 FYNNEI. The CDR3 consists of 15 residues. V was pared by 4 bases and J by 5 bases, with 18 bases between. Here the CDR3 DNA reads TGTGCCAGCAGTGCCGTGCGGACCCTTTTGGACGAGCAGTACTTC. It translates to CASSAVRTLLDEQYF.

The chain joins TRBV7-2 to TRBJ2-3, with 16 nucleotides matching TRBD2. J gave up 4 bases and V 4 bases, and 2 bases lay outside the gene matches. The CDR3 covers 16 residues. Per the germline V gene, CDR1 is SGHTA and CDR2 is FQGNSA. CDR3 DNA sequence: TGTGCCAGCAGCTCGGGACTAGCGGGGGGGGCAGATACGCAGTATTTT. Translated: CASSSGLAGGADTQYF.

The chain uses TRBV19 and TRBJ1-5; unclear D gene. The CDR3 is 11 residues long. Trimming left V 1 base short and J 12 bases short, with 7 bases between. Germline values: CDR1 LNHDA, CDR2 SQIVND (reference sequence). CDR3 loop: CASSIGVHQHF. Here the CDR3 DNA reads TGTGCCAGTAGTATAGGGGTGCACCAGCATTTT. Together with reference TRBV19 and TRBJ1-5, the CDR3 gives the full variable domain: DGGITQSPKYLFRKEGQNVTLSCEQNLNHDAMYWYRQDPGQGLRLIYYSQIVNDFQKGDIAEGYSVSREKKESFPLTVTSAQKNPTAFYLCASSIGVHQHFGDGTRLSIL.

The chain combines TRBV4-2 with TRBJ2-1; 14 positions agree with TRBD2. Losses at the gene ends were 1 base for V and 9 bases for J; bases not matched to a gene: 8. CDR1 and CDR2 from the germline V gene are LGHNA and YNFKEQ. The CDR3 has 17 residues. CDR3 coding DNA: TGTGCCAGCAGCCAAGTTCGCGGACTAGCGGGGGGTGGTGAGCAGTTCTTC. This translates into CASSQVRGLAGGGEQFF.

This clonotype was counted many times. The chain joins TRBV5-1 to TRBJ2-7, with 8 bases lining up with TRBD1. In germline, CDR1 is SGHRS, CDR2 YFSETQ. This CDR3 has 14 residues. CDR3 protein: CASSLTSGTGTLFV. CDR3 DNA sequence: TGCGCCAGCAGCTTGACCTCCGGGACAGGCACATTGTTCGTC.

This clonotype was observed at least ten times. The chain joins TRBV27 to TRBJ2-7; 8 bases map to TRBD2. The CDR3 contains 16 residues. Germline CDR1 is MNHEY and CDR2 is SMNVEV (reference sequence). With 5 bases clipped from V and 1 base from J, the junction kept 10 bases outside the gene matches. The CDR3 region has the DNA TGTGCCAGCAGTCCGTTCGGGGGGGCCTCGTCCTACGAGCAGTACGTC. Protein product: CASSPFGGASSYEQYV.

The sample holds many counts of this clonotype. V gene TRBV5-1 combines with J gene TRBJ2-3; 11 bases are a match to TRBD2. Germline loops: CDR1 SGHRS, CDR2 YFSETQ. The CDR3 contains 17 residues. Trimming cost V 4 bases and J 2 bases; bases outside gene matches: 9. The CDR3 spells CASSRTSGGSNTDTQYF. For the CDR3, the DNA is TGCGCCAGCAGCCGCACTAGCGGGGGCTCCAACACAGATACGCAGTATTTT. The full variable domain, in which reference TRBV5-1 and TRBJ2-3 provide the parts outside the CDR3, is KAGVTQTPRYLIKTRGQQVTLSCSPISGHRSVSWYQQTPGQGLQFLFEYFSETQRNKGNFPGRFSGRQFSNSRSEMNVSTLELGDSALYLCASSRTSGGSNTDTQYFGPGTRLTVL.

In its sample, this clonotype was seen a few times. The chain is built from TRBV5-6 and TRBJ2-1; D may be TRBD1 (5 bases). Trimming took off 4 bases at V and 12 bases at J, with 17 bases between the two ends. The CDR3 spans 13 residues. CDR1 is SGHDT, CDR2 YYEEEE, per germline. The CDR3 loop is CASSHEYLRGQFF. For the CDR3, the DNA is TGTGCCAGCAGCCATGAATACCTAAGGGGGCAGTTCTTC. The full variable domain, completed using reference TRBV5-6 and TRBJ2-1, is DAGVTQSPTHLIKTRGQQVTLRCSPKSGHDTVSWYQQALGQGPQFIFQYYEEEERQRGNFPDRFSGHQFPNYSSELNVNALLLGDSALYLCASSHEYLRGQFFGPGTRLTVL.

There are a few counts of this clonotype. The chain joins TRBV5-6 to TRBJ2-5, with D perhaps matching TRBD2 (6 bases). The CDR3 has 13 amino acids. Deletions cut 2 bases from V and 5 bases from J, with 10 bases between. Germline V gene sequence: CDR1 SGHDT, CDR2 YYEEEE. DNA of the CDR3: TGTGCCAGCAGCTTACGACTAGACGAGACCCAGTACTTC. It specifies CASSLRLDETQYF.

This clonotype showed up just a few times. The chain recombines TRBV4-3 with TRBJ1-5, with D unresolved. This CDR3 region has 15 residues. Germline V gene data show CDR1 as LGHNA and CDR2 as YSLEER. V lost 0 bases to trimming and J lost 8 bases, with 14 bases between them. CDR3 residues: CASSQDLSPGEPQHF. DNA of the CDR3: TGCGCCAGCAGCCAAGATCTGTCACCTGGGGAGCCCCAGCATTTT.

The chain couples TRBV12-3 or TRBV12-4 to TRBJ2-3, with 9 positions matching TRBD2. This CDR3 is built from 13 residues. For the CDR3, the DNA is TGTGCACTCAGCGGGGGGTCCACAGATACGCAGTATTTT. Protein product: CALSGGSTDTQYF.

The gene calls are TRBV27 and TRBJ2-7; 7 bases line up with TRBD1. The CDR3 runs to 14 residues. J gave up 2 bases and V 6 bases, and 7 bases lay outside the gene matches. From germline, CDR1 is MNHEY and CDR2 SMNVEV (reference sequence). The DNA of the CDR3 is TGTGCCAGCAGCTTCCGGGACAGAGCCTACGAGCAGTACTTC. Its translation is CASSFRDRAYEQYF.

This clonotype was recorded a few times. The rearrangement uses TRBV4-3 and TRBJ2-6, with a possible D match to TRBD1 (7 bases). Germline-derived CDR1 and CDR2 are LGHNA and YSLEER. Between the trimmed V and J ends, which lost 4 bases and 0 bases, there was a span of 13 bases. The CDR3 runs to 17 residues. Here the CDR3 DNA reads TGCGCCAGCAGCCCGGACCAGGGGGGCTCTGGGGCCAACGTCCTGACTTTC. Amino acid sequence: CASSPDQGGSGANVLTF.

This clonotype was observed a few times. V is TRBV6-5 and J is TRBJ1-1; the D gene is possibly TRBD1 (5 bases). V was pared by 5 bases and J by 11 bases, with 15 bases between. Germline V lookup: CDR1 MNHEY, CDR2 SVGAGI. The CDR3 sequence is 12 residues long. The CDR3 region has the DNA TGTGCCAGCAGTGGTCAGGGTTTAGTGGCTTTCTTT. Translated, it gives CASSGQGLVAFF.

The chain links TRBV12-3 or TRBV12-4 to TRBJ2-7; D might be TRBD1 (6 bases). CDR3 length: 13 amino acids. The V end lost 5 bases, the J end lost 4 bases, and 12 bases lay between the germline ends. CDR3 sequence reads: CASSPGGQYEQYV. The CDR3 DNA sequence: TGTGCCAGCAGTCCTGGAGGACAGTACGAGCAGTACGTC.

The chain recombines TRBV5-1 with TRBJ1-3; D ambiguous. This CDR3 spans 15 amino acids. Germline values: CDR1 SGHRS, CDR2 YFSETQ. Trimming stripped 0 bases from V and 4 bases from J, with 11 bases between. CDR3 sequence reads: CASSLGELGGNTIYF. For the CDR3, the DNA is TGCGCCAGCAGCTTGGGAGAACTTGGCGGAAACACCATATATTTT.

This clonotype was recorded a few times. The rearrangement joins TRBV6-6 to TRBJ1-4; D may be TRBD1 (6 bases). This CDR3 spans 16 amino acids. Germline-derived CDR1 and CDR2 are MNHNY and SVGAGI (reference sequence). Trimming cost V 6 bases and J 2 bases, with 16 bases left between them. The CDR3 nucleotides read TGTGCCAGCAGATTTCCGCTCGGGGGCACTAATGAAAAACTGTTTTTT. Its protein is CASRFPLGGTNEKLFF.

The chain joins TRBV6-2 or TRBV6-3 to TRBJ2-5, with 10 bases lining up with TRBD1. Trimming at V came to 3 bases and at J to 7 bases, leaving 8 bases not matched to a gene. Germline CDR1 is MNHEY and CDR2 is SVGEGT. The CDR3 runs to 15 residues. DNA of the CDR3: TGTGCCAGCAGTTATAGGGGACAGGGGCCAGCGACCCAGTACTTC. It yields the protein CASSYRGQGPATQYF.